This T cell receptor beta chain was retrieved from a study of blood T cell repertoires in COVID-19. On the study more broadly: Sources were T cells, B-cell-depleted T cells, or PBMCs; the material itself was cDNA or gDNA.

Original handling: Cell counts per sample came from amplifying reference gene primers. The data were produced by immunoSEQ multiplex PCR, yet TCRdb's version contains in-frame clones alone and is incomplete. V and J calls and clone size are copied from that table; D and trimming were computed from the DNA. The sample lists about 250,000 clones; 65% to 90% were seen once. This clone was found a few times. The sequencing sample was made of peripheral blood. The sequence was collected from a man aged 50 to 59 with active or convalescent COVID-19.

Here the CDR3 reads CASSTRQGAYEQYF. For the CDR3, the DNA is TGTGCCAGTAGTACGCGACAGGGCGCCTACGAGCAGTACTTC. The chain links TRBV19 to TRBJ2-7; 7 bases match TRBD1. Germline V gene data show CDR1 as LNHDA and CDR2 as SQIVND (reference sequence). The CDR3 has 14 amino acids. The V gene end was trimmed by 4 bases and the J gene end by 2 bases; junction bases not matched to a gene: 5.